This T cell receptor beta chain was obtained from a study of cytomegalovirus exposure and HLA in healthy donors. PCR employed 60 Vbeta and 13 Jbeta primers. Libraries were prepared by immunoSEQ multiplex PCR; TCRdb keeps only in-frame clonotypes and omits some of them. The table has around 120,000 clones, around 81% seen once. This receptor was identified in a man aged 18-30 years in good health and CMV-seronegative. Sequencing input: PBMCs.

The DNA for the CDR3 is TGCGCCAGCAGTGAGTCTGAGGTCAATGAGCAGTTCTTC. Its translation: CASSESEVNEQFF. The chain carries TRBV10-1 and TRBJ2-1; D is uncertain. This CDR3 is 13 amino acids long. The V gene's germline CDR1 is WNHNN and CDR2 SYGVQD (reference sequence). Trimming stripped 0 bases from V and 6 bases from J, with 6 bases between.